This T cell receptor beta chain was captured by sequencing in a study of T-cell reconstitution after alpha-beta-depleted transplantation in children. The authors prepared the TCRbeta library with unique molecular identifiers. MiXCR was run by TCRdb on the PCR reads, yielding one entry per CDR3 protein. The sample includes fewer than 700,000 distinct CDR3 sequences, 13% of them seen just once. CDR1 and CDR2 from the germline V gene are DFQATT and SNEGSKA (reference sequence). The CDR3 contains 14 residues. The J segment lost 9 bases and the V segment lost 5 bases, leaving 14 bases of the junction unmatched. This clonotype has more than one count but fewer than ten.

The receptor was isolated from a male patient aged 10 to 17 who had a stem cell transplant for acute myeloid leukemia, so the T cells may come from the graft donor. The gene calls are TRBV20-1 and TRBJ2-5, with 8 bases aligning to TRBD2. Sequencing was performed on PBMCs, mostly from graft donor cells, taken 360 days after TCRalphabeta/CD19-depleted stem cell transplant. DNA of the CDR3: TGCAGTGCTTCCCCCGGGGGGGAACTCCAGGCCCAGTACTTC. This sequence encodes CSASPGGELQAQYF.